This T cell receptor (beta chain) was observed in a study of T cell repertoires in cytomegalovirus infection. This clonotype occurred many times. The antigen remains undetermined. One entry per CDR3 protein results from TCRdb running MiXCR on the reads. The table includes over 45,000 distinct CDR3 sequences, under 20% detected once. Deletions cut 0 bases from V and 0 bases from J, with 12 bases between. The CDR3 consists of 16 residues. CDR1 MGHRA and CDR2 YSYEKL come from the germline V gene. The sample consisted of CD8+ T cells from cultured PBMCs, taken from culture after CMV antigen stimulation. The clonotype originates from a human donor in good health (CMV status not recorded). Some clones in this sample may be carry-over from other donors' samples. This chain uses TRBV4-1 with TRBJ2-7; D may be TRBD1 or TRBD2 (5 bases each). The CDR3 nucleotides are TGCGCCAGCAGCCAAGAACCGGGACCGAGCTCCTACGAGCAGTACTTC. It translates to CASSQEPGPSSYEQYF.